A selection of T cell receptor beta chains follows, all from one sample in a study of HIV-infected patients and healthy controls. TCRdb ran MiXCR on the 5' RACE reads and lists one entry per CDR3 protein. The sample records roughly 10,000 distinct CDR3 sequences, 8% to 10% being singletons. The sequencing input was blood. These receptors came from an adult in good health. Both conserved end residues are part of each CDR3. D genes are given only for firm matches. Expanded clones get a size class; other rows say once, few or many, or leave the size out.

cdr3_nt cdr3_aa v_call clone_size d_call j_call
TGTGCCAGCAGCTCCAGGGCAACTAATGAAAAACTGTTTTTT CASSSRATNEKLFF TRBV7-9 . . TRBJ1-4
TGTGCCATCAGTGAGTCCGGTAGGAAAAGGGACGAGCAGTACTTC CAISESGRKRDEQYF TRBV10-3 medium-sized . TRBJ2-7
TGCAGTGCCCCTCAGGGTCCCATGAACACTGAAGCTTTCTTT CSAPQGPMNTEAFF TRBV20-1 many . TRBJ1-1
TGTGCCAGCAGCTCGACTAGCGGGGGGTACAATGAGCAGTTCTTC CASSSTSGGYNEQFF TRBV7-2 medium-sized TRBD2 TRBJ2-1
TGCAGTGCTAGATCCCAGGGCGGGGGGGCCTCGAGGACAGATACGCAGTATTTT CSARSQGGGASRTDTQYF TRBV20-1 many TRBD2 TRBJ2-3
TGTGCCAGCAGTTCATCGTCCCTAGCGACCGATACGCAGTATTTT CASSSSSLATDTQYF TRBV12-3/TRBV12-4 medium-sized . TRBJ2-3
TGCAGTGCTAGGGGAGAGCGGGGAAGCACAGATACGCAGTATTTT CSARGERGSTDTQYF TRBV20-1 many TRBD2 TRBJ2-3
TGCAGTGCTGGGGACCGACAGGGCGCGTCTTTCTATGAGCAGTTCTTC CSAGDRQGASFYEQFF TRBV20-1 medium-sized TRBD1 TRBJ2-1
TGTGCCAGCAGCCCCATTAGCGGGGGGAGTCCAGATACGCAGTATTTT CASSPISGGSPDTQYF TRBV7-3 medium-sized TRBD2 TRBJ2-3
TGTGCCAGCATCCAAGGACTTGGGACAGGACAACGCTATGGCTACACCTTC CASIQGLGTGQRYGYTF TRBV28 many TRBD1 TRBJ1-2
TGTGCCAGCAGCTTATCCCCTTTGGCCGGGTCCATGTCGGGCTACACCTTC CASSLSPLAGSMSGYTF TRBV7-2 many . TRBJ1-2